This TCR beta chain was recovered during a study of naive and memory T cell subsets. Whole-study findings and limits: Both skin biopsy types reportedly yielded TCRs, tuberculin sites far more.

The treatment: skin biopsy from PPD injection site in Mantoux-positive individual. A UMI-containing oligonucleotide was joined by 3' ligation to the TCR cDNA template. This clonotype was counted at least ten times. Antigen specificity is unknown. CDR3 length: 14 amino acids. Germline-derived CDR1 and CDR2 are SGHRS and YFSETQ. The germline V and J ends were trimmed by 4 bases and 0 bases, with 11 bases remaining between them. Amplification of ligated cDNA took four PCR rounds with SP2 and nested alpha and beta constant primers. Blood and skin TCR RNA was reverse transcribed with alpha and beta constant primers. TCRdb passed the UMI-ligation and nested PCR reads through MiXCR, listing each CDR3 protein once. The data hold fewer than 35,000 distinct CDR3 sequences, with 5.5% to 7.5% observed a single time.

This rearrangement joins TRBV5-1 to TRBJ2-7; D ambiguous. The clonotype comes from an adult in good health. The source material was skin, sampled from a tuberculin skin test site. CDR3 in DNA: TGCGCCAGCAGCCCCGGGCCTACCTCCTACGAGCAGTACTTC. Its translation: CASSPGPTSYEQYF.